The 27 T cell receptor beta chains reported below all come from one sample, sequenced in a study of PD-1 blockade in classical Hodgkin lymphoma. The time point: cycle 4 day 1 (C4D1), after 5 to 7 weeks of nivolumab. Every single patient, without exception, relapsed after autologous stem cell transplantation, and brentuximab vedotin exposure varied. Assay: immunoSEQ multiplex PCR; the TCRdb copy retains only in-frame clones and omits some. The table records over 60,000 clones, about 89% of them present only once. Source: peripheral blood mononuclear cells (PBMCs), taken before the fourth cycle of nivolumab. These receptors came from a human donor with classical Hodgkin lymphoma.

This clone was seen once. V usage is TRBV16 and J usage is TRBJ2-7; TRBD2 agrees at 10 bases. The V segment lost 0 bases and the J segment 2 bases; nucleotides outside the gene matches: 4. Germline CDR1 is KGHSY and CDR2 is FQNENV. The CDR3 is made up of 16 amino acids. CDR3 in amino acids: CASSQSVLAGTYEQYF. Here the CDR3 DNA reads TGTGCCAGCAGCCAATCCGTACTAGCGGGGACCTACGAGCAGTACTTC.

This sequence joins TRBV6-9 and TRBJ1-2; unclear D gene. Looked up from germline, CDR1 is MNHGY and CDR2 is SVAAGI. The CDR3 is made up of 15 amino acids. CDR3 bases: TGTGCTATATCGACTCTCGAAGTTACTAACTATGGCTACACCTTC. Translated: CAISTLEVTNYGYTF.

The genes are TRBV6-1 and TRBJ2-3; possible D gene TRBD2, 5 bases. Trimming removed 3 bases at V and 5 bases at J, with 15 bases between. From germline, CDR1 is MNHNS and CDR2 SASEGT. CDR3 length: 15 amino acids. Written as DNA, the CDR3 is TGTGCCAGCAGTGACTTCGACTACTCCGGAGATACGCAGTATTTT. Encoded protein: CASSDFDYSGDTQYF.

Here the CDR3 DNA reads TGTGCCAGCAGTTTAGCCCATAGCAATCAGCCCCAGCATTTT. Translation: CASSLAHSNQPQHF. The rearrangement uses TRBV27 and TRBJ1-5, with D uncertain. Germline assignment: CDR1 MNHEY and CDR2 SMNVEV (reference sequence). This CDR3 contains 14 residues. V lost 2 bases to trimming and J lost 0 bases, with 5 bases between them.

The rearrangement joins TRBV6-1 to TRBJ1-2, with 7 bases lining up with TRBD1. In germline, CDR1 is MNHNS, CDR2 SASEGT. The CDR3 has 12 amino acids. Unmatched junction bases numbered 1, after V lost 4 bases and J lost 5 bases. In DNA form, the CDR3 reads TGTGCCAGCAGTGGACAGGGTTATGGCTACACCTTC. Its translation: CASSGQGYGYTF.

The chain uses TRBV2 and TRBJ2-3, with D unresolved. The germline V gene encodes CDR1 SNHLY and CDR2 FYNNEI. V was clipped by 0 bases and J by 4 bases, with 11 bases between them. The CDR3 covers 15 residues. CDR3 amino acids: CASSEALHLSDTQYF. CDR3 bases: TGTGCCAGCAGTGAAGCGCTTCATCTCTCAGATACGCAGTATTTT.

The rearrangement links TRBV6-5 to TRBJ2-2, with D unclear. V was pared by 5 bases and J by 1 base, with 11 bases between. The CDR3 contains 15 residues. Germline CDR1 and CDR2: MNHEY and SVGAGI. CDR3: CASSRPTENTGELFF. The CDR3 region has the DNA TGTGCCAGCAGTCGCCCGACTGAGAACACCGGGGAGCTGTTTTTT.

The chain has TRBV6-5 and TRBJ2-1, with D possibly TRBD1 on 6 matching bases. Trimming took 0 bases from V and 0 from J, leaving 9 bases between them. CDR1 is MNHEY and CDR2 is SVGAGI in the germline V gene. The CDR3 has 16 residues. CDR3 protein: CASSYSNRVSYNEQFF. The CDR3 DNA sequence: TGTGCCAGCAGTTACTCCAACAGGGTCTCCTACAATGAGCAGTTCTTC.

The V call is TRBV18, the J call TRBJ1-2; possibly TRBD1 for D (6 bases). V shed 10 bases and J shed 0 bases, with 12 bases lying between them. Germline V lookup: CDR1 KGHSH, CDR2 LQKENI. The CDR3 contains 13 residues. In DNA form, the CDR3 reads TGTGCCATAGGACAGACATCTAACTATGGCTACACCTTC. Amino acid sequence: CAIGQTSNYGYTF.

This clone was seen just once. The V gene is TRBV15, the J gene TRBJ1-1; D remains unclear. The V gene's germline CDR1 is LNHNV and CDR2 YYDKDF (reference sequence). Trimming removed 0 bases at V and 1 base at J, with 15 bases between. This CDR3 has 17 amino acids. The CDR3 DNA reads TGTGCCACCAGCAGAGATCTCGTTCGATGGAGGAACACTGAAGCTTTCTTT. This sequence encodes CATSRDLVRWRNTEAFF. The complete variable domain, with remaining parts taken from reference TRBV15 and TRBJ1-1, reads DAMVIQNPRYQVTQFGKPVTLSCSQTLNHNVMYWYQQKSSQAPKLLFHYYDKDFNNEADTPDNFQSRRPNTSFCFLDIRSPGLGDTAMYLCATSRDLVRWRNTEAFFGQGTRLTVV.

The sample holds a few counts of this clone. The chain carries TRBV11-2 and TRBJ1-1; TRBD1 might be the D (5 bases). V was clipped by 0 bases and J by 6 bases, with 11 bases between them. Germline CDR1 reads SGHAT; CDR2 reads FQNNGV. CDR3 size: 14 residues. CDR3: CASSLETPGAEAFF. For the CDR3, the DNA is TGTGCCAGCAGCTTAGAAACGCCGGGGGCTGAAGCTTTCTTT.

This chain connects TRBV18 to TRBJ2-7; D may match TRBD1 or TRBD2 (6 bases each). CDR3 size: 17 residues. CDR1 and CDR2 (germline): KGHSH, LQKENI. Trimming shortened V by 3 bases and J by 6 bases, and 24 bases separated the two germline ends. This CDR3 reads CASSPGGRATVLREQYF. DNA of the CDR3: TGTGCCAGCTCACCGGGGGGCAGGGCAACCGTTCTCCGCGAGCAGTACTTC.

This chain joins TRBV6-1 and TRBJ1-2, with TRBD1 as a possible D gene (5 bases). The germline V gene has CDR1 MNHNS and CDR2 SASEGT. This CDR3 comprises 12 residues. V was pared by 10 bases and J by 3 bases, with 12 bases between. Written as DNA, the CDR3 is TGTGCCATACCGACAGTTTACTATGGCTACACCTTC. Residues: CAIPTVYYGYTF.

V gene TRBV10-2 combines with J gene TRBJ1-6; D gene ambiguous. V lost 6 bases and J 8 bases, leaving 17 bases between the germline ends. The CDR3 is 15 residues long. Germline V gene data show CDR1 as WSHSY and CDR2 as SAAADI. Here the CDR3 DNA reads TGCGCCAGCAGAATGACCGGACCCCGGGATTCACCCCTCCACTTT. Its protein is CASRMTGPRDSPLHF.

In DNA form, the CDR3 reads TGTGCCAGCAGCAAGGTCGCGGGGGTCCTCCGGGCTCAGTACTTC. It encodes CASSKVAGVLRAQYF. This chain links TRBV6-8 with TRBJ2-4; TRBD2 agrees at 7 bases. V trimming: 6 bases; J trimming: 12 bases; junction bases outside the gene matches: 17. The length of the CDR3 is 15 residues. In germline, CDR1 is MNHGY, CDR2 SAAAGT.

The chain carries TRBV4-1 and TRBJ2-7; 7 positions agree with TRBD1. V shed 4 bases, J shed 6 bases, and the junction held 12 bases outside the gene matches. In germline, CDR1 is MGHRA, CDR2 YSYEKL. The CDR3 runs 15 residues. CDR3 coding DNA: TGCGCCAGCAGCCTTTATCACCCGACAGGGAGCGAGCAGTACTTC. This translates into CASSLYHPTGSEQYF.

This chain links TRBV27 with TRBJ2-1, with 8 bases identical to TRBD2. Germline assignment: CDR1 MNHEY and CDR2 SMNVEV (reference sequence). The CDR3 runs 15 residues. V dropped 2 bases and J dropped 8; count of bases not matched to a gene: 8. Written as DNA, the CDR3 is TGTGCCAGCAGTTTAAGATCCGGGGGGGAGGATGAGCAGTTCTTC. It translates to CASSLRSGGEDEQFF.

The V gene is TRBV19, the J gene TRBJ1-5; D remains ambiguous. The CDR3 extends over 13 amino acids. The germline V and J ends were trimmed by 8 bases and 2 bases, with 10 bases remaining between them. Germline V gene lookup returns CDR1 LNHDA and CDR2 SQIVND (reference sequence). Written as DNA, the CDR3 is TGTGCCAGTCTTGAGGGTGGCAATCAGCCCCAGCATTTT. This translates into CASLEGGNQPQHF.

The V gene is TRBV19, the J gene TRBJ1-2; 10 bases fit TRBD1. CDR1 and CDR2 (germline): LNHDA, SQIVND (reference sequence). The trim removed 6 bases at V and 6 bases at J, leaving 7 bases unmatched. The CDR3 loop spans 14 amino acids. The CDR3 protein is CASRRQGAADGYTF. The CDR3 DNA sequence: TGTGCCAGTAGGAGACAGGGGGCAGCGGATGGCTACACCTTC.

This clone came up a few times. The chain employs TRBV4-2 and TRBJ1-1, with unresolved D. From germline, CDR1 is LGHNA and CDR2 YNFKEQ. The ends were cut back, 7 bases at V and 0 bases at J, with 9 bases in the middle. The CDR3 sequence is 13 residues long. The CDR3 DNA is TGTGCCAGCATGCAGGTGATGAACACTGAAGCTTTCTTT. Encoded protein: CASMQVMNTEAFF.

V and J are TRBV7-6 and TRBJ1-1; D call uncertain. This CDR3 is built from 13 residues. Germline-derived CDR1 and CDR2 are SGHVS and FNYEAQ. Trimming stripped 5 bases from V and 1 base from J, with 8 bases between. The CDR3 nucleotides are TGTGCCAGCAGCCTCGACGAGAACACTGAAGCTTTCTTT. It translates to CASSLDENTEAFF.

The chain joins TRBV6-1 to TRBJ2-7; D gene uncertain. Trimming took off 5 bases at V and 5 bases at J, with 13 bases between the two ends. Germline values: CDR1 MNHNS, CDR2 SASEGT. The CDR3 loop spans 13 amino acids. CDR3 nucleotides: TGTGCCAGCAGTACTGTGCGGTTGCACGAGCAGTACTTC. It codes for CASSTVRLHEQYF.

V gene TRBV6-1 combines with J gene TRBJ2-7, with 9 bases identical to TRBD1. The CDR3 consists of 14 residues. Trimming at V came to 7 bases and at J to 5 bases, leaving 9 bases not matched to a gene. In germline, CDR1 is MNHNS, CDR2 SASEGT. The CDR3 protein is CASTPGTGPNEQYF. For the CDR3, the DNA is TGTGCCAGCACACCCGGGACAGGGCCCAACGAGCAGTACTTC.

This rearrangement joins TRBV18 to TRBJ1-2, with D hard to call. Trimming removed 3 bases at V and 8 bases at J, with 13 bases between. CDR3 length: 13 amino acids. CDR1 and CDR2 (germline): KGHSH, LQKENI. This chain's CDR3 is CASSPSILRGYTF. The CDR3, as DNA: TGTGCCAGCTCACCCTCTATATTGAGGGGCTACACCTTC.

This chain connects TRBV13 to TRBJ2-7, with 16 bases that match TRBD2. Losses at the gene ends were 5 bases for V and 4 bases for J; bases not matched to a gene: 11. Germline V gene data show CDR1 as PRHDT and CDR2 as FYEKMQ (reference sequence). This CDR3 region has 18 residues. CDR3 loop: CASSPGTSGGDPLYEQYF. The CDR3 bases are TGTGCCAGCAGCCCCGGGACTAGCGGGGGGGATCCCCTATACGAGCAGTACTTC.

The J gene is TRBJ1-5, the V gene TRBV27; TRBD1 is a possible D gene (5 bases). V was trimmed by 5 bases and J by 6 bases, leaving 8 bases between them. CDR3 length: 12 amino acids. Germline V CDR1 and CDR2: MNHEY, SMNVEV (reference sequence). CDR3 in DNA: TGTGCCAGCAGTGGGGGAGGTCAGCCCCAGCATTTT. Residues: CASSGGGQPQHF.

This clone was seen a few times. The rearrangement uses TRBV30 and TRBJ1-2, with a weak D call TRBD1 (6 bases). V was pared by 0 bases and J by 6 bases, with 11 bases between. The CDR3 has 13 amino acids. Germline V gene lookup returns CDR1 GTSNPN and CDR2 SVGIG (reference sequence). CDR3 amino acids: CAWSVLQGNGYTF. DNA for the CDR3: TGTGCCTGGAGTGTATTACAGGGAAATGGCTACACCTTC.